This T cell receptor (beta chain) was captured by sequencing in a study of T-cell reconstitution after alpha-beta-depleted transplantation in children. Unique molecular identifiers featured in how the TCRbeta library was prepared. TCRdb reprocessed the PCR reads via MiXCR and lists one record per CDR3 protein. The sample consists of about 190,000 distinct CDR3 sequences, approximately 7% of them appearing once. Deletions cut 4 bases from V and 11 bases from J, with 18 bases between. Germline CDR1 reads LNHNV; CDR2 reads YYDKDF (reference sequence). The CDR3 runs to 14 residues. This clonotype came up a few times.

The sequencing here drew on PBMCs from the stem cell graft donor, taken from the stem cell graft. This receptor was obtained from a human donor who donated a stem cell graft to a child with Wiskott-Aldrich syndrome. This chain uses TRBV15 with TRBJ1-5, with D perhaps TRBD1 (6 bases). The CDR3 bases are TGTGCCACCAGCACCAGGGGTGGGCGCCAGTCCCAGCATTTT. It translates to CATSTRGGRQSQHF.